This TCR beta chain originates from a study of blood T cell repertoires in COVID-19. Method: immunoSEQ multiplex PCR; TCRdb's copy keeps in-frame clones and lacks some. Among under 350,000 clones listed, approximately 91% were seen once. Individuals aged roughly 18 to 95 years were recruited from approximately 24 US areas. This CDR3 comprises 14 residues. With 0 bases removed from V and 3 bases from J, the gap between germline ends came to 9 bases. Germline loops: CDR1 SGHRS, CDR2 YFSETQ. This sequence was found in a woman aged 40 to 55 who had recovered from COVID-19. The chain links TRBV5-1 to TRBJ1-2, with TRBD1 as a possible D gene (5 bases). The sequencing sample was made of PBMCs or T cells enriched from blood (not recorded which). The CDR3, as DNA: TGCGCCAGCAGCTTGGACGGGGGTGACTATGGCTACACCTTC. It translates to CASSLDGGDYGYTF.